This paragraph reports one TCR beta chain. Antigen unknown. The sample belongs to a study of identical twins. Study findings and constraints: Findings came from cross-sectional statistics, without long-term follow-up of donors.

TCRdb re-called the 5' RACE reads through MiXCR, storing one row per CDR3 protein. The table shows about 890,000 distinct CDR3 sequences, with roughly an eighth occurring only once. CDR3 length equals 14 residues. V lost 2 bases and J lost 3, with 14 bases in between. Germline CDR1 reads DFQATT; CDR2 reads SNEGSKA (reference sequence). These data were also reused for a study on yellow fever vaccine responses in identical twins.

Sequencing input: PBMCs. The chain combines TRBV20-1 with TRBJ2-7; D possibly corresponds to TRBD2 (5 bases). The sequence derives from a woman aged 18-29 years in good health. CDR3 protein: CSARPPAGYYEQYF. As DNA, the CDR3 is TGCAGTGCTAGACCCCCGGCGGGTTACTACGAGCAGTACTTC.